This T cell receptor (beta chain) was retrieved from a study of cytomegalovirus exposure and HLA in healthy donors (dated by TCRdb to about 2017). For context, the study as a whole: In an earlier analysis of under 600 of the donors, approximately 300 Gb of sequence data and 90 million to 120 million unique TCR beta sequences from 150 million to 200 million T cells were reported. About 320 gigabases of sequencing data and tens of millions of unique TCR sequences were included in an early release covering 550 to 650 HLA-typed donors. Of the 300 to 450 genotyped donors, 81% were placed in the genetic ancestry cluster associated with self-reported Caucasian donors. The study aimed to test whether signatures of past pathogen exposure could be identified by cataloging public T cell receptors. The study used immunosequencing to profile the T cell repertoires of approximately 650 subjects and linked those repertoires to cytomegalovirus serostatus. Besides the first cohort of hundreds of subjects, a separate validation cohort made up of some 110 different subjects was used. To predict cytomegalovirus infection status, the study brought together high-throughput TCR immunosequencing, statistical association of individual TCRs with disease status, and machine learning. A later analysis re-analyzed previously published TCR beta repertoires from roughly 690 donors and added high-resolution HLA genotyping to study TCR occurrence patterns. Rather than using new phenotypic data, the later analysis identified candidate immune exposures from TCR beta sequences and from how often those sequences occurred across donors. In an earlier analysis of 587 of the donors, high-throughput TCR beta sequencing was used to judge whether each TCR beta V gene segment behaved as functional or pseudogenic. Donor age, sex, ethnicity and CMV serostatus were compiled alongside the repertoire data. In a later genetic analysis, genome-wide SNP genotypes for about 55% of the roughly 700 donors were used, and that subset was treated as a discovery cohort. Every discovery cohort repertoire had been produced on one sequencing platform. Class I and class II HLA loci were covered by the typing at four-digit resolution. The number of donors typed differed by locus, with 629-630 for A, B, C, DRB1 and DQB1, around 500 for DQA1, 606 for DPA1, and some 440 for DPB1. Roughly five DR-DQ haplotypes were handled as single units for association and clustering because linkage in the cohort was strong. Among about 390 genotyped donors of the cohort, an average of roughly 240,000 unique TCR beta nucleotide sequences were sequenced per donor, around 18% of them non-productive. Study-wide conclusions, independent of this receptor: Presence/absence analyses assumed roughly uniform sequencing depth across donors, an assumption that may not hold. A later analysis found that TCR association rates varied across HLA loci, with DRB1 alleles showing the most associated TCRs and HLA-C alleles the fewest. When HLA alleles, especially DR and DQ, strongly co-occurred, TCR associations were difficult to assign to individual alleles. Across donors, most TCR sequences were observed very rarely, whereas some public TCRs were present in many individuals. Because some donors lacked HLA typing at each locus, the association tests relied only on the typed subset. Only TCR beta chains were sequenced in this cohort, and the absence of alpha or paired-chain data limited detectable features. Some IMGT-functional V segments, including TRBV6-2 and TRBV6-3, could not be told apart with the 87-base-pair reads, so those segments were excluded. In a later analysis, most CMV-associated TCR beta chains were found to appear HLA-restricted, with HLA associations seemingly driven largely by CMV exposure. The authors suggested that the approach could potentially be extended to other disease states and immunological phenotypes. Three of the identified cytomegalovirus-associated TCR beta chains were confirmed in vitro to be specific for cytomegalovirus antigens. In both the original and validation cohorts, the classifier was reported to diagnose cytomegalovirus status with high specificity and sensitivity. In a later analysis, 15,000 to 20,000 TCR beta sequences were associated with specific HLA alleles at a false discovery rate of 0.05. The study gave a list of about 150 TCR beta chains associated with cytomegalovirus. Linkage disequilibrium might explain the correlated functional status among segregating V segments, but an unknown experimental factor could not be excluded. A cluster of highly shared sequence variants was judged likely to represent a technical artifact of the sequencing pipeline. According to a later analysis, parvovirus B19, influenza, CMV and Epstein-Barr virus appeared linked to several top co-occurrence clusters. In an earlier analysis of about 600 of the donors, most TCR beta V segments appeared in productive rearrangements about 87% or about 30% of the time, broadly matching IMGT annotations. A further reported finding was that TCR beta sequences accurately predicted the HLA-A and HLA-B alleles for most subjects in the first cohort. The only immune exposure information available for the cohort was CMV serostatus. V-gene and J-gene trimming of TCR beta chains was associated with a missense DCLRE1C variant in a later genetic analysis, and the association was replicated in an independent cohort. The earlier analysis of around 600 of the donors excluded roughly 17 rarely observed V segments, including chromosome 9 orphons, because counts were too low. According to a later genetic analysis, donors in an Asian-associated ancestry cluster had fewer N-insertions in productive TCRs than the roughly 660-donor mean. A later analysis found that HLA-associated TCR beta chains were more clonally expanded and had lower generation probabilities than equally common non-associated chains.

Details on this clone: What antigen it recognizes has not been identified. No quality values exist for individual bases; no much larger clone is one base distant.

Receptor amplification or capture employed the immunoSEQ multiplex PCR assay. For the multiplex PCR, a mixture combining 60 forward primers for TCR Vbeta segments and 13 reverse primers for TCR Jbeta segments was used. A multiplex PCR assay on genomic DNA amplified the CDR3 region of rearranged TCR beta genes. The amplified TCR beta libraries were sequenced on the Illumina HiSeq System as 87-base-pair reads. The study's own analysis went as follows. A later analysis counted tens of millions of unique TCR beta chains across the 650 to 700 repertoires, and around 9.9 million of these chains were shared by at least two donors. Raw reads were error-corrected and collapsed into unique sequences with a nearest-neighbor algorithm that merged closely related sequences to remove PCR and sequencing errors. To assign V, D and J gene segments, CDR3 sequences were aligned to IMGT reference sequences. For a sequence to be retained, at least a six-nucleotide match to both a V gene segment and a J gene segment was required. A rearrangement counted as productive if the CDR3 had no stop codons and remained in frame with V and J, and every other rearrangement counted as non-productive. Following IMGT convention, CDR3 was defined as the stretch from the second conserved V-encoded cysteine to the conserved J-encoded phenylalanine. In an earlier analysis of approximately 500 of the donors, sequences lacking an unambiguous match to a single V gene segment were excluded. In an earlier analysis of 587 of the donors, a V segment was called functional when productive rearrangements were above 56.7%, and segregating when the standard deviation between donors exceeded 5%. A statistical classification framework was developed to diagnose cytomegalovirus status using the catalog of TCR beta chain sequences. V and J gene assignment, in a later analysis, came from comparing TCR nucleotide sequences with IMGT/GENE-DB human TR gene sequences. The TCRdist pipeline was used in a later analysis to assign CDR3 sequences and most-parsimonious VDJ recombination scenarios. A later analysis defined each TCR beta chain by its CDR3 amino acid sequence plus V-gene family, and excluded reads lacking a unique V-gene family. A later analysis removed 600 or so highly shared, low-generation-probability nucleotide sequences to deal with suspected cross-contamination and a sequencing artifact. A later analysis calculated a clonal expansion index for each public chain from normalized within-repertoire ranks of inferred template counts. Generation probabilities in a later analysis came from a VDJ recombination model fitted to out-of-frame rearrangements, and those results were checked against IGoR. In a later analysis, TCR-TCR, TCR-HLA and TCR-CMV co-occurrence was scored with hypergeometric tests, and a repertoire-size bias correction was applied to TCR pairs. In a later analysis, false discovery rates were estimated by permuting HLA or CMV assignments 20 times. A later analysis grouped co-occurring TCRs with DBSCAN, adding TCRdist sequence similarity when clustering within HLA-allele-positive subsets. Repertoires with fewer than 30,000 or more than 120,000 public chains, plus five repertoires with anomalous nucleotide sharing, were excluded from co-occurrence clustering. TCRdb's version of the immuneACCESS table is confined to in-frame rearrangements and falls short of the full clone set. An unresolved V gene accounts for under half of the shortfall where checked; the remainder is of unknown origin. V and J calls plus clone size are reproduced from that table; the DNA served to infer D and trimming. The sample has about 160,000 clones on record, 60% to 80% of them singletons. 1.2% to 1.5% of the sample is taken by the ten largest.

The germline V gene gives CDR1 as LGHNA and CDR2 as YSLEER. Measured from the cysteine to the phenylalanine, the CDR3 is 17 residues long. The entry retains the CDR3 DNA only, 51 bases that are in frame from base 1. V drops 0 bases and J drops 4 bases, leaving 15 bases in between. The cohort consisted of more than 650 healthy bone marrow donors. All cohort members were sampled while nominally healthy, although unrecorded immune exposures were likely present. The donor tested CMV seronegative, placing the donor among the 352 seronegative members of the cohort. A peripheral blood sample was collected from each donor, and TCR beta sequencing was performed on peripheral blood mononuclear cells. The Qiagen DNeasy Blood Extraction Kit was used to extract genomic DNA from the blood cell samples.

This receptor was obtained from a man in his sixties in good health and CMV-seronegative. The rearrangement joined TRBV4-3 to TRBJ1-4; the D gene is perhaps TRBD1, from 5 matching bases. The specimen sequenced was PBMCs. The encoded CDR3 is CASSQDGGGSINEKLFF. The DNA is as follows: TGCGCCAGCAGCCAAGACGGGGGAGGGAGTATTAATGAAAAACTGTTTTTT.